This entry is about one TCR beta chain. The antigen remains undetermined. All TCR cDNA molecules were individually tagged with a unique molecular identifier. In TCRdb, the 5' RACE reads were re-called with MiXCR into one record per CDR3 protein. The sample has approximately 6,000 distinct CDR3 sequences, roughly 16% seen once. Time point denoted: sample taken at primary tumor resection. Sequencing of whole RNA from tumor, nontumor lung or frozen PBMC involved no sorting. This record belongs to a study of spatial heterogeneity in lung cancer. Study-level information: The study found that TCR transcript counts in tumor regions correlated strongly with a matched bulk RNA-seq T cell module score. Findings and limits, study-wide: The number of expanded tumor alpha and beta chains correlated with mutation number.

There are 16 residues in the CDR3. The V gene's germline CDR1 is MNHEY and CDR2 SVGAGI. The V end lost 2 bases, the J end lost 6 bases, and 16 bases lay between the germline ends. The clonotype comes from a male donor with early-stage non-small cell lung cancer. Specimen: lung tumor tissue, collected at surgery. The rearrangement joins TRBV6-5 to TRBJ2-2; D tentatively fits TRBD1 or TRBD2 (6 bases each). The CDR3 DNA is TGTGCCAGCAGTTACGACAGGCCCACGGGGGCCGGGGAGCTGTTTTTT. Its protein product is CASSYDRPTGAGELFF.